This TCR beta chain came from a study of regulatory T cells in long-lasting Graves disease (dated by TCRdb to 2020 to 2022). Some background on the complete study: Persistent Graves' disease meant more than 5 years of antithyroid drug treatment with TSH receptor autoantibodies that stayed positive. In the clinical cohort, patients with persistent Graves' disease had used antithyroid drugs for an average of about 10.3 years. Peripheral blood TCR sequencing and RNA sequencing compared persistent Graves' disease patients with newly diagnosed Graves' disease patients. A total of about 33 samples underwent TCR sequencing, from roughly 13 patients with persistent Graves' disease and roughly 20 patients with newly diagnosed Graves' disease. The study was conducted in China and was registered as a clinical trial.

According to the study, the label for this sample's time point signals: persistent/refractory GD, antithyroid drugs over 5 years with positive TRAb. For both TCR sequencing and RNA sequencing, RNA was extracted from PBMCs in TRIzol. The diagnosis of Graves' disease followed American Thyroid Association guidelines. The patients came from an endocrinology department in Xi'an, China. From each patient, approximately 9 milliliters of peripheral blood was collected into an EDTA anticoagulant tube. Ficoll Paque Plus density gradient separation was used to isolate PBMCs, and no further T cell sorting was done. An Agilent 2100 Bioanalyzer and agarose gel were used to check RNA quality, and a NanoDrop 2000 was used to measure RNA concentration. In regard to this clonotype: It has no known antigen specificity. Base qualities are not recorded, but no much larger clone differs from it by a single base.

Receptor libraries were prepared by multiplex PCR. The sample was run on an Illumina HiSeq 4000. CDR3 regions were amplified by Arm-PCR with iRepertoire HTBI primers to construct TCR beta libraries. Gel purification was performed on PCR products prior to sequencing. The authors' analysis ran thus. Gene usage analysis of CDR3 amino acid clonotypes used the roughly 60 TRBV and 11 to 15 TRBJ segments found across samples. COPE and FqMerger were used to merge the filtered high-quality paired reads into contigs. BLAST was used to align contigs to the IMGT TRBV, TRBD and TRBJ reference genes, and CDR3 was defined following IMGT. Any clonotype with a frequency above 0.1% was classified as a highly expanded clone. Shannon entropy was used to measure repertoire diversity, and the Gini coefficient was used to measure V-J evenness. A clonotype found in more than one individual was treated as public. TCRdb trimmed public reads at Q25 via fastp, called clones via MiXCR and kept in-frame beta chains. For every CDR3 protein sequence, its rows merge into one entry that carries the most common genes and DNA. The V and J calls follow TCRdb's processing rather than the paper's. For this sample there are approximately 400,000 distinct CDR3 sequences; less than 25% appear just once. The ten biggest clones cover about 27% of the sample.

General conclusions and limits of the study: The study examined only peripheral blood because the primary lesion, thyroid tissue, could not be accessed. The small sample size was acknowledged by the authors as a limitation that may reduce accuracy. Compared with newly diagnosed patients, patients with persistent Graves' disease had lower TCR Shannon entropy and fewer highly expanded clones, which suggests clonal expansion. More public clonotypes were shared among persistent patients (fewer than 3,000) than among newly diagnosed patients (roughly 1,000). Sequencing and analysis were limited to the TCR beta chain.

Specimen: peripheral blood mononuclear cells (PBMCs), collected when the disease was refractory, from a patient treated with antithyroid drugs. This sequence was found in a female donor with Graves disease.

The CDR3: CASRYRGGSSGANVLTF. Read as DNA, the sequence is TGTGCCAGCAGATACAGGGGGGGCAGTTCTGGGGCCAACGTCCTGACTTTC. Rearrangement joined TRBV12-3 or TRBV12-4 to TRBJ2-6, with TRBD1 perhaps the D gene, on 8 matching bases. V and J lose 6 bases and 1 base, and a span of 16 bases separates them. The cysteine opens and the phenylalanine closes a CDR3 of 17 amino acids. The entry retains the CDR3 DNA only, 51 bases that are in frame from base 1.